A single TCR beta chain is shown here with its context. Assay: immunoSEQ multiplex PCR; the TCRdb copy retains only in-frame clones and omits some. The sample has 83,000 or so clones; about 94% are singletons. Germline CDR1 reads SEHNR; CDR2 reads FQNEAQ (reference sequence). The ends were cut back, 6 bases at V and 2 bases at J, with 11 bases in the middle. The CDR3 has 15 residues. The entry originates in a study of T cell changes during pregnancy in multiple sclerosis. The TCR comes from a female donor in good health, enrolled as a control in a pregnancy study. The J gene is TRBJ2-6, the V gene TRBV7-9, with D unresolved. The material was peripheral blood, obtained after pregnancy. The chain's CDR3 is CASSRRLPGANVLTF. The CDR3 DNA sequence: TGTGCCAGCAGTCGGCGGCTCCCTGGGGCCAACGTCCTGACTTTC.